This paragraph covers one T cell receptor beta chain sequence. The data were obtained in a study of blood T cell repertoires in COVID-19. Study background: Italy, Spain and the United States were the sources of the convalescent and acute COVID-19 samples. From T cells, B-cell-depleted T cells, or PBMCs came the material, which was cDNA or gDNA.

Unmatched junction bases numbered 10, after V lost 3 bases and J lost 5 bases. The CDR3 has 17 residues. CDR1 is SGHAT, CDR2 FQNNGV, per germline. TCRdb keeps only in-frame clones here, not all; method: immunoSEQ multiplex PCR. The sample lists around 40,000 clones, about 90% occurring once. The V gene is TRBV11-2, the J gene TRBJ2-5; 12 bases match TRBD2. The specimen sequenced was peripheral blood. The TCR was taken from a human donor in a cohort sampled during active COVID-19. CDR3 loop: CASSFKLGLAGIETQYF. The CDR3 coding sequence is TGTGCCAGCAGCTTTAAACTCGGACTAGCGGGGATCGAGACCCAGTACTTC.